One and the same sample provided the 7 T cell receptor beta chains below, sequenced in a study of cytomegalovirus exposure and HLA in healthy donors. In the PCR, 60 Vbeta and 13 Jbeta primers were used. Measured with immunoSEQ multiplex PCR; TCRdb has only the in-frame clones, and not every one. The repertoire holds about 150,000 clones, with about 82% as singletons. Material: PBMCs. These receptors were obtained from a male donor in good health and CMV-seronegative.

This chain joins TRBV6-1 and TRBJ2-7; the match to TRBD1 covers 8 bases. The V and J ends lost 10 bases and 3 bases, in that order; junction bases with no gene match: 5. The CDR3 contains 12 residues. The germline V gene has CDR1 MNHNS and CDR2 SASEGT. This CDR3 is CATEQGVYEQYF. The CDR3, as DNA: TGTGCCACCGAACAGGGGGTCTACGAGCAGTACTTC.

This chain connects TRBV7-9 to TRBJ2-2, with 7 positions matching TRBD2. The junction had 14 bases not matched to a gene; V was cut back by 8 bases and J by 5 bases. Germline V lookup: CDR1 SEHNR, CDR2 FQNEAQ (reference sequence). CDR3 length equals 16 residues. This CDR3 reads CASGNRGVTVTGELFF. CDR3 in DNA: TGTGCCAGCGGAAATCGGGGGGTCACTGTAACCGGGGAGCTGTTTTTT.

The chain uses TRBV2 and TRBJ1-1, with TRBD1 identical over 8 bases. With 4 bases clipped from V and 2 bases from J, the junction kept 3 bases outside the gene matches. From germline, CDR1 is SNHLY and CDR2 FYNNEI. The CDR3 has 14 residues. The CDR3 DNA reads as TGTGCCAGCAGTGCAGGGGGCATAAACACTGAAGCTTTCTTT. Amino acid sequence: CASSAGGINTEAFF.

V is TRBV14 and J is TRBJ1-1, with D possibly being TRBD1 (5 bases). Germline CDR1 SGHDN, CDR2 FVKESK. V gave up 0 bases and J gave up 6 bases, with 14 bases separating them. The CDR3 runs to 15 residues. This chain's CDR3 is CASSQDGGMWAEAFF. The DNA of the CDR3 is TGTGCCAGCAGCCAAGACGGGGGAATGTGGGCTGAAGCTTTCTTT. Full variable domain (rest looked up from reference TRBV14 and TRBJ1-1): EAGVTQFPSHSVIEKGQTVTLRCDPISGHDNLYWYRRVMGKEIKFLLHFVKESKQDESGMPNNRFLAERTGGTYSTLKVQPAELEDSGVYFCASSQDGGMWAEAFFGQGTRLTVV.

V is TRBV9 and J is TRBJ1-1, with D perhaps matching TRBD1 (5 bases). Per germline, CDR1 SGDLS and CDR2 YYNGEE. This CDR3 region has 14 residues. V was pared by 2 bases and J by 4 bases, with 12 bases between. As DNA, the CDR3 is TGTGCCAGCAGCGTGCAGGGTTGGGGCACTGAAGCTTTCTTT. This gives the protein CASSVQGWGTEAFF.

In this sample, this clone turned up a few times. The identical CDR3 is also encoded by other nucleotide sequences in the sample. This chain connects TRBV9 to TRBJ1-3, with a possible D match to TRBD1 (5 bases). This CDR3 is built from 14 residues. V was cut by 2 bases and J by 3 bases, with 9 bases left in between. Germline-derived CDR1 and CDR2 are SGDLS and YYNGEE. CDR3 in amino acids: CASSVGGGGNTIYF. The CDR3 region has the DNA TGTGCCAGCAGCGTGGGCGGGGGTGGAAACACCATATATTTT.

The chain links TRBV6-5 to TRBJ1-1; D is possibly TRBD1 (6 bases). Trimming cost V 6 bases and J 0 bases, with 8 bases left between them. The CDR3 is made up of 13 amino acids. Germline V gene lookup returns CDR1 MNHEY and CDR2 SVGAGI. This chain's CDR3 is CASSRTVNTEAFF. In DNA form, the CDR3 reads TGTGCCAGCAGCCGGACAGTGAACACTGAAGCTTTCTTT.